These 10 T cell receptor beta chains were all obtained from the same sample, sequenced in a study of OX40 agonist ivuxolimab in advanced cancers. TCRdb's table, derived via immunoSEQ multiplex PCR, lists solely in-frame clones and lacks some. The sample holds 50,000 to 70,000 clones, around 84% seen once. The specimen comprised CD4+ or CD8+ T cells sorted from blood, sampled in a trial of the OX40 agonist ivuxolimab. These receptors came from an adult with an advanced solid tumor such as melanoma, head and neck, liver or kidney cancer.

V usage is TRBV11-3 and J usage is TRBJ2-7; 8 nucleotides line up with TRBD2. CDR1 SGHNT and CDR2 YENEEA come from the germline V gene. This CDR3 region has 14 residues. V shed 1 base and J 5 bases; nucleotides not matched to a gene: 4. CDR3 protein: CASSLGAGAHEQYF. The CDR3 bases are TGTGCCAGCAGCTTAGGAGCGGGGGCCCACGAGCAGTACTTC.

V usage is TRBV7-9 and J usage is TRBJ2-1; no reliable D call. This CDR3 comprises 14 residues. Germline V gives CDR1 SEHNR, CDR2 FQNEAQ (reference sequence). V lost 1 base and J 5 bases, leaving 9 bases between the germline ends. The CDR3 sequence: CASSLGRTNNEQFF. The CDR3 DNA sequence: TGTGCCAGCAGCTTAGGGCGCACAAACAATGAGCAGTTCTTC.

The J gene is TRBJ2-3, the V gene TRBV28, with D unresolved. Germline values: CDR1 MDHEN, CDR2 SYDVKM. This CDR3 has 13 amino acids. V was shortened by 2 bases and J by 6 bases, with 9 bases between the two germline ends. CDR3 in amino acids: CASSLTFRDTQYF. The DNA of the CDR3 is TGTGCCAGCAGTTTAACGTTTCGCGATACGCAGTATTTT.

This sequence joins TRBV5-4 and TRBJ2-1; maybe TRBD2 (7 bases). This CDR3 has 15 amino acids. The germline gives CDR1 SGHNT, CDR2 YYREEE (reference sequence). Deletions cut 2 bases from V and 6 bases from J, with 15 bases between. CDR3 coding DNA: TGTGCCAGCAGCTTAAAGGGGGGGCCGAGCAATGAGCAGTTCTTC. Translation: CASSLKGGPSNEQFF.

V usage is TRBV28 and J usage is TRBJ2-5, with 10 bases fitting TRBD1. Germline CDR1 MDHEN, CDR2 SYDVKM. The CDR3 extends over 16 amino acids. Trimming at V came to 0 bases and at J to 2 bases, leaving 3 bases not matched to a gene. CDR3: CASSLWDRGLQETQYF. The CDR3 DNA follows: TGTGCCAGCAGTTTATGGGACAGGGGGTTACAAGAGACCCAGTACTTC.

This clone was detected only once. The chain carries TRBV7-3 and TRBJ2-7; the D gene is possibly TRBD2 (5 bases). Trimming shortened V by 1 base and J by 1 base, and 11 bases separated the two germline ends. CDR3 length: 15 amino acids. Germline lookup yields CDR1 SGHTA and CDR2 FQGTGA. DNA for the CDR3: TGTGCCAGCAGCTTAATGGTCGGGAAATCCTACGAGCAGTACTTC. Amino acids: CASSLMVGKSYEQYF. Drawing the rest from reference TRBV7-3 and TRBJ2-7, the complete variable domain is GAGVSQTPSNKVTEKGKYVELRCDPISGHTALYWYRQSLGQGPEFLIYFQGTGAADDSGLPNDRFFAVRPEGSVSTLKIQRTERGDSAVYLCASSLMVGKSYEQYFGPGTRLTVT.

V gene TRBV7-9 combines with J gene TRBJ2-5; D might be TRBD2 (5 bases). The CDR3 extends over 15 amino acids. Trimming took off 6 bases at V and 2 bases at J, with 16 bases between the two ends. Looked up from germline, CDR1 is SEHNR and CDR2 is FQNEAQ (reference sequence). The CDR3 protein is CASSTIRRGQETQYF. CDR3 nucleotides: TGTGCCAGCAGTACGATCCGCCGAGGGCAAGAGACCCAGTACTTC.

This clone was seen a single time. The chain employs TRBV7-2 and TRBJ2-1, with TRBD2 matching 8 bases. Looked up from germline, CDR1 is SGHTA and CDR2 is FQGNSA. The V segment lost 5 bases and the J segment 8 bases; nucleotides outside the gene matches: 11. CDR3 size: 15 residues. CDR3 region: CASSPSGLVNDEQFF. CDR3 nucleotide sequence: TGTGCCAGCAGCCCGTCGGGACTAGTAAACGATGAGCAGTTCTTC.

This rearrangement joins TRBV27 to TRBJ2-3; 9 bases align to TRBD1. V lost 2 bases and J lost 5; bases outside the gene matches: 5. The CDR3 covers 15 residues. Germline V gene sequence: CDR1 MNHEY, CDR2 SMNVEV (reference sequence). The CDR3 DNA is TGTGCCAGCAGTTTAGGGACAGGGTTCCTAGATACGCAGTATTTT. This encodes CASSLGTGFLDTQYF.

This sequence joins TRBV6-6 and TRBJ2-7; tentatively, D is TRBD1 or TRBD2 (5 bases each). Trimming took 5 bases from V and 0 from J, leaving 14 bases between them. The CDR3 runs 15 residues. Germline V gives CDR1 MNHNY, CDR2 SVGAGI (reference sequence). The CDR3 DNA is TGTGCCAGCAGTCTCCCCGGGACGGACTCCTACGAGCAGTACTTC. Amino acids: CASSLPGTDSYEQYF.